The clone carrying this TCR beta chain was detected only a few times. Its antigen is undetermined. The junction differs from germline at one of its ends, possibly a read error. The data derive from a study of CD8 T cells in ankylosing spondylitis. Findings and caveats of the study: Matched ankylosing spondylitis synovial fluid reportedly contained a significantly enriched population of disease-linked clones. Peripheral blood samples showed relatively rare disease-linked clones, and these clones were CD8+. For ankylosing spondylitis blood, a TCR beta motif of under 10 highly homologous variants appeared characteristic.

TCRdb used MiXCR to reprocess the 5' RACE reads, holding one entry per CDR3 protein. This table has 350,000 to 400,000 distinct CDR3 sequences, roughly 22% appearing once. This CDR3 is built from 14 residues. Source material: blood, either unsorted or a sorted T cell fraction (not recorded which). This sequence originates from a male donor with ankylosing spondylitis or in good health (not recorded which). The V call is TRBV12-3 or TRBV12-4, the J call TRBJ2-2; TRBD2 agrees at 9 bases. DNA for the CDR3: TGTGCCAGCAGTCTAGCGGGGTCGGCCGGGGAGCTGTTTTTT. Protein sequence: CASSLAGSAGELFF.